This T cell receptor beta chain was retrieved from a study of T cell changes during pregnancy in multiple sclerosis. This CDR3 contains 15 residues. Germline CDR1 SQVTM, CDR2 ANQGSEA. Trimming stripped 7 bases from V and 3 bases from J, with 21 bases between. This table comes from immunoSEQ multiplex PCR, and its TCRdb copy is limited to in-frame clones, with some not included. The sample consists of tens of thousands of clones, over 75% of them appearing once. V usage is TRBV29-1 and J usage is TRBJ1-1; perhaps TRBD1 as D (5 bases). The TCR comes from a female donor with multiple sclerosis, enrolled in a pregnancy study. The sequences come from CD8+ T cells from peripheral blood mononuclear cells, collected after pregnancy. CDR3 DNA sequence: TGCAGCGCCCCGGGGGGGGGATCCCCGTACACTGAAGCTTTCTTT. Translated: CSAPGGGSPYTEAFF.